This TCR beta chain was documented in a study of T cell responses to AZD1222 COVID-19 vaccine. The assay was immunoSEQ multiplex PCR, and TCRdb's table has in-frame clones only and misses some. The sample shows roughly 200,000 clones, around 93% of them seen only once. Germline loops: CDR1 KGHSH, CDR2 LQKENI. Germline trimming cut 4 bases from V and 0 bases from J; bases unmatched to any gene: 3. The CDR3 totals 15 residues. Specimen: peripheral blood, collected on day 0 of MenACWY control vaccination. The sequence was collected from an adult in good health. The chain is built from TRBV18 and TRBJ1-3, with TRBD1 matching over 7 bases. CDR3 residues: CASSRDSHSGNTIYF. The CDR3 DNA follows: TGTGCCAGCTCACGGGACAGCCACTCTGGAAACACCATATATTTT.